Below, 6 T cell receptor beta chains from the same sample are listed, as sequenced in a study of spatial heterogeneity in lung cancer. Antigen specificity for these receptors is unknown. Noted time point: sample taken at primary tumor resection. General study findings and limits: Mutation tallies in tumors tracked expanded intratumoral alpha and beta TCR counts.

In TCRdb, the 5' RACE reads were re-called with MiXCR into one record per CDR3 protein. Among 24,000 or so distinct CDR3 sequences listed, around 8.5% were seen once. The specimen comprised lung tumor tissue, sampled at surgery. The receptors originated from a male donor with early-stage non-small cell lung cancer.

This clonotype was seen many times. The rearrangement uses TRBV28 and TRBJ2-7; no firm D call. Per the germline V gene, CDR1 is MDHEN and CDR2 is SYDVKM. This CDR3 has 11 amino acids. V was cut by 3 bases and J by 8 bases, with 8 bases left in between. CDR3 bases: TGTGCCAGCAGTTTCCGACATAAGCAGTACTTC. Translated, it gives CASSFRHKQYF.

This clonotype was recorded only once. The V and J genes are TRBV28 and TRBJ2-2, with unresolved D. The CDR3 covers 18 residues. Germline V gene lookup returns CDR1 MDHEN and CDR2 SYDVKM. Trimming removed 2 bases at V and 0 bases at J, with 16 bases between. CDR3 in amino acids: CASSLRMGSASNTGELFF. The CDR3, as DNA: TGTGCCAGCAGTTTACGGATGGGCAGCGCTTCGAACACCGGGGAGCTGTTTTTT.

This clonotype came up many times. The chain combines TRBV29-1 with TRBJ1-2; unclear D gene. The CDR3 is 14 amino acids. Trimming left V 6 bases short and J 6 bases short, with 20 bases between. Germline loops: CDR1 SQVTM, CDR2 ANQGSEA. CDR3 sequence: CSVLGGSLPNGYTF. In DNA form, the CDR3 reads TGCAGCGTGTTGGGAGGGTCCTTACCTAATGGCTACACCTTC.

This clonotype has at least ten counts. V is TRBV28 and J is TRBJ2-7; D may be TRBD1 or TRBD2 (5 bases each). The germline gives CDR1 MDHEN, CDR2 SYDVKM. The V gene lost 6 bases and the J gene lost 2 bases, with 17 bases spanning the gap. This CDR3 spans 15 amino acids. The CDR3 nucleotides read TGTGCCAGCAGGATTGGGGACCTGGGGCCCTACGAGCAGTACTTC. As protein: CASRIGDLGPYEQYF.

This clonotype was observed a few times. The V gene is TRBV3-1, the J gene TRBJ2-2; either TRBD1 or TRBD2 may fit D (5 bases each). Trimming took off 0 bases at V and 2 bases at J, with 7 bases between the two ends. Germline assignment: CDR1 LGHDT and CDR2 YNNKEL (reference sequence). CDR3 length: 15 amino acids. CDR3 in DNA: TGTGCCAGCAGCCAAGAGGGACCAAACACCGGGGAGCTGTTTTTT. Protein product: CASSQEGPNTGELFF.

This clonotype showed up many times. The chain recombines TRBV29-1 with TRBJ2-7; D is uncertain. CDR1 and CDR2 from the germline V gene are SQVTM and ANQGSEA. The V and J ends lost 6 bases and 2 bases respectively, with 17 bases between them. The CDR3 totals 14 residues. CDR3 amino acids: CSVGLGHSTYEQYF. The CDR3 bases are TGCAGCGTGGGGTTGGGCCATAGCACCTACGAGCAGTACTTC.